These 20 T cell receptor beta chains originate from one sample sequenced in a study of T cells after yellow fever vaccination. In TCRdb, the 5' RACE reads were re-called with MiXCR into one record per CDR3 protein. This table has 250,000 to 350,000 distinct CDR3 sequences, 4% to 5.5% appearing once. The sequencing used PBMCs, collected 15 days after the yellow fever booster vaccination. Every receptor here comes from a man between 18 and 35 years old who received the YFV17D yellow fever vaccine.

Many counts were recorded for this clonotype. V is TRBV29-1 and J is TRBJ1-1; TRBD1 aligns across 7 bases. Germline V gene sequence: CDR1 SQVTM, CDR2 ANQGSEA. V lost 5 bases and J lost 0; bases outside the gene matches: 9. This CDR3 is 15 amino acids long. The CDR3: CSVRDSASMNTEAFF. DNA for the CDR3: TGCAGCGTTCGGGACAGCGCGTCCATGAACACTGAAGCTTTCTTT.

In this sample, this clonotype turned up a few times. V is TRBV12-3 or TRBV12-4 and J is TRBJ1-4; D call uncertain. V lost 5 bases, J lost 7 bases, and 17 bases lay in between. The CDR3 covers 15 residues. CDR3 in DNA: TGTGCCAGCAGTCCGACGGGAAGTAAGGGTGAAAAACTGTTTTTT. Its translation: CASSPTGSKGEKLFF.

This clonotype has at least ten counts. CDR3 DNA sequence: TGTGCCAGCTCATTTGCCCAACCTACAGAGCAGTACGTC. Residues: CASSFAQPTEQYV. The genes are TRBV18 and TRBJ2-7; D is unclear. The length of the CDR3 is 13 residues. Per the germline V gene, CDR1 is KGHSH and CDR2 is LQKENI. Trimming stripped 5 bases from V and 7 bases from J, with 15 bases between.

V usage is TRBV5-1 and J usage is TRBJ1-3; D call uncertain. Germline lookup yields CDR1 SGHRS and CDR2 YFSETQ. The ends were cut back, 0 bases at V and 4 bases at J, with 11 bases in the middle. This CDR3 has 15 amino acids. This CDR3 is CASSLDLFPGNTIYF. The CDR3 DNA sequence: TGCGCCAGCAGCTTGGATCTGTTCCCGGGAAACACCATATATTTT.

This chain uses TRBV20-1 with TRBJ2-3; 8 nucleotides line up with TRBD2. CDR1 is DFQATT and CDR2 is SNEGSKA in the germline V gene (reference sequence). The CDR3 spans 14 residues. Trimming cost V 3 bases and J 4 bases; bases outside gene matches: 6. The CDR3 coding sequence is TGCAGTGCTAGTGGGACTAGTAGGGCAGATACGCAGTATTTT. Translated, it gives CSASGTSRADTQYF.

The CDR3 DNA reads TGTGCCACCCAGGGGGACGGACCTTACGAGCAGTACGTC. It specifies CATQGDGPYEQYV. This chain joins TRBV10-3 and TRBJ2-7; 7 bases are shared with TRBD1. The CDR3 is 13 amino acids. Trimming at V came to 10 bases and at J to 4 bases, leaving 10 bases not matched to a gene. Germline CDR1 ENHRY, CDR2 SYGVKD.

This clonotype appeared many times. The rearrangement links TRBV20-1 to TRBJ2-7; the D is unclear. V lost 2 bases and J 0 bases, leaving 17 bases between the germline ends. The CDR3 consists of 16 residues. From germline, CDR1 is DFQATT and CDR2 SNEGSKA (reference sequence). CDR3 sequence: CSARPHTRAFSYEQYF. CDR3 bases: TGCAGTGCTAGACCCCACACTCGGGCTTTCTCCTACGAGCAGTACTTC.

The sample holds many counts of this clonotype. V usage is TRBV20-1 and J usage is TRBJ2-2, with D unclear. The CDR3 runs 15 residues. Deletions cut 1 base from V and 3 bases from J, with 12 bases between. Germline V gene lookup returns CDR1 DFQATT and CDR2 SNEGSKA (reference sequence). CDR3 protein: CSARVRGLDTGELFF. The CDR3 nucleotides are TGCAGTGCTAGAGTACGTGGTTTGGACACCGGGGAGCTGTTTTTT.

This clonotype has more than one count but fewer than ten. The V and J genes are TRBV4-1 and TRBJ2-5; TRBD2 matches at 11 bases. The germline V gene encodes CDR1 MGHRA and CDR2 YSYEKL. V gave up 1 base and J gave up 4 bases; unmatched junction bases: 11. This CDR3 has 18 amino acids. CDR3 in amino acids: CASSQVPPLAGGAETQYF. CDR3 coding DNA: TGCGCCAGCAGCCAAGTCCCCCCTTTAGCGGGGGGGGCAGAGACCCAGTACTTC.

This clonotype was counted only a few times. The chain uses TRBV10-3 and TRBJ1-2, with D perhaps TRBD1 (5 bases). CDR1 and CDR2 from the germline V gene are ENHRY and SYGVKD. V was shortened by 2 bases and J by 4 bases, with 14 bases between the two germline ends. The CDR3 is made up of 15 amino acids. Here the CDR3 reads CAISEHRGMGYGYTF. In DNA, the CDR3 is TGTGCCATCAGTGAGCACCGGGGGATGGGCTATGGCTACACCTTC.

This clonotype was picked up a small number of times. CDR3 sequence: CASKTTVGSYEQYF. CDR3 DNA sequence: TGTGCCAGCAAGACGACAGTGGGGTCCTACGAGCAGTACTTC. The V gene is TRBV6-1, the J gene TRBJ2-7; maybe TRBD1 (5 bases). The germline gives CDR1 MNHNS, CDR2 SASEGT. The CDR3 is 14 residues long. V was clipped by 7 bases and J by 1 base, with 14 bases between them.

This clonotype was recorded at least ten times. The CDR3 DNA is TGTGCCAGCAGCACTCCGGGGGAGCAGTTCTTC. This sequence encodes CASSTPGEQFF. The chain recombines TRBV11-2 with TRBJ2-1; maybe TRBD2 (5 bases). Germline-derived CDR1 and CDR2 are SGHAT and FQNNGV. This CDR3 is 11 amino acids long. Trimming took 5 bases from V and 10 from J, leaving 9 bases between them.

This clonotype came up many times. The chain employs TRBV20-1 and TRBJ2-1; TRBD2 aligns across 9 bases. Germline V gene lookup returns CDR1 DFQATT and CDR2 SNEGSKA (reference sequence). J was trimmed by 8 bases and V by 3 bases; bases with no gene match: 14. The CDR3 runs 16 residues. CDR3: CSASGHQAGGKHEQFF. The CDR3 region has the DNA TGCAGTGCTAGTGGTCACCAAGCGGGGGGCAAACATGAGCAGTTCTTC.

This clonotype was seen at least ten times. The CDR3 loop reads CASWDSYGYTF. The DNA of the CDR3 is TGTGCCAGCTGGGACAGCTATGGCTACACCTTC. The chain joins TRBV6-2 or TRBV6-3 to TRBJ1-2; 7 bases are a match to TRBD1. The junction had 1 base not matched to a gene; V was cut back by 8 bases and J by 4 bases. Germline assignment: CDR1 MNHEY and CDR2 SVGEGT. The CDR3 has 11 amino acids.

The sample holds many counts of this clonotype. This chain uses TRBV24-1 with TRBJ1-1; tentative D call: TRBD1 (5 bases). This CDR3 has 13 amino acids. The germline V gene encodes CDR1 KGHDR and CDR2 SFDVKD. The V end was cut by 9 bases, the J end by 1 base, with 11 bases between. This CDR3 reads CATDDSGNTEAFF. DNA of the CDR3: TGTGCCACCGACGACAGTGGGAACACTGAAGCTTTCTTT.

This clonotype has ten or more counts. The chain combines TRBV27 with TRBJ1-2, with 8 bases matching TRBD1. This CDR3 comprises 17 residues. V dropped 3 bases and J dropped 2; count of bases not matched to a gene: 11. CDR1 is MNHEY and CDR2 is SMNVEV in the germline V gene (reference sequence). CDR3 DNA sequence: TGTGCCAGCAGTTTCGTGACAGGGGTTCAGGTGAACTATGGCTACACCTTC. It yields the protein CASSFVTGVQVNYGYTF.

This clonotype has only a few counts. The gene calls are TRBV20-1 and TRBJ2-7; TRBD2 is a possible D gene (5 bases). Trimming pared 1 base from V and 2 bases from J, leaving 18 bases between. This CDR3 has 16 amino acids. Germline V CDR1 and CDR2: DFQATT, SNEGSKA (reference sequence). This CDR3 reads CSARAPPQRLPYEQYV. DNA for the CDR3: TGCAGTGCTAGAGCTCCCCCGCAGCGGCTTCCCTACGAGCAGTACGTC.

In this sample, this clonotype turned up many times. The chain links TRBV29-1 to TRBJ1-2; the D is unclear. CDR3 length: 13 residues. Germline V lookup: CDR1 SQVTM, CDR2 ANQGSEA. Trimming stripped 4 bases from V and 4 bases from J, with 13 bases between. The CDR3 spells CSVGGTHRYGYTF. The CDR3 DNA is TGCAGCGTTGGAGGAACCCACCGCTATGGCTACACCTTC.

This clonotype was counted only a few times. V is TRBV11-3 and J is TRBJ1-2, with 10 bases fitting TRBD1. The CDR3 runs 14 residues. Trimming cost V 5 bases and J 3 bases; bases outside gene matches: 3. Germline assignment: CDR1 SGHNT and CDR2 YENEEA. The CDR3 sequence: CASSRGQGDYGYTF. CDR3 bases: TGTGCCAGCAGCCGCGGACAGGGGGACTATGGCTACACCTTC. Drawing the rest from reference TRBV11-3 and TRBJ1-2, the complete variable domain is EAGVVQSPRYKIIEKKQPVAFWCNPISGHNTLYWYLQNLGQGPELLIRYENEEAVDDSQLPKDRFSAERLKGVDSTLKIQPAELGDSAVYLCASSRGQGDYGYTFGSGTRLTVV.

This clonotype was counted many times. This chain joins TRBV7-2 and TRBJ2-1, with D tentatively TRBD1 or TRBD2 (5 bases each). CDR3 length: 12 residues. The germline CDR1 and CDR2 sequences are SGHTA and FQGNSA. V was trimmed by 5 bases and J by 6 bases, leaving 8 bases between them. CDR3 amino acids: CASSRDPNEQFF. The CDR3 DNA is TGTGCCAGCAGCCGGGACCCCAATGAGCAGTTCTTC.